These T cell receptor beta chains were read from a single sample in a study of CD8 T cells in Susac syndrome. TCRdb recomputed calls from the immunoSEQ multiplex PCR reads with MiXCR, one row per CDR3 protein. The sample includes around 200,000 distinct CDR3 sequences, approximately 95% of them seen just once. Sequencing input: CD4+ T cells from PBMCs. The receptor set was obtained from a human donor with Susac syndrome. Each CDR3 is given with its conserved first and last residue. Fields, in order: V gene, J gene, clone size, D gene, CDR3 protein, CDR3 DNA. A D gene is named only where the DNA matches it firmly. The size entry is marked missing in some rows and otherwise reads once, few, many or a size class.

TRBV3-1	TRBJ2-7	-	-	CASSQSWAGSYEQYF	TGTGCCAGCAGCCAGTCGTGGGCAGGGTCCTACGAGCAGTACTTC
TRBV6-1	TRBJ2-7	-	-	CASSVGGQWSYEQYF	TGTGCCAGCAGTGTTGGGGGGCAGTGGTCCTACGAGCAGTACTTC
TRBV12-3/TRBV12-4	TRBJ1-1	-	-	CASSLLEGVEAFF	TGTGCCAGCAGTTTACTGGAGGGGGTTGAAGCTTTCTTT
TRBV7-3	TRBJ2-2	-	-	CASSFNLANTGELFF	TGTGCCAGCAGCTTCAACCTCGCGAACACCGGGGAGCTGTTTTTT
TRBV5-4	TRBJ2-2	-	-	CASSLSGTTGELFF	TGTGCCAGCAGCCTTTCGGGGACCACCGGGGAGCTGTTTTTT
TRBV12-3/TRBV12-4	TRBJ1-6	-	-	CASSLRDRVSPLHF	TGTGCCAGCAGTTTAAGGGATCGGGTTTCACCCCTCCACTTT
TRBV7-2	TRBJ2-1	-	TRBD2	CASRVGPSGGAPEQFF	TGTGCCAGCAGGGTCGGACCAAGCGGGGGGGCCCCGGAGCAGTTCTTC
TRBV7-2	TRBJ2-1	-	TRBD2	CASSWEGWGYNEQFF	TGTGCCAGCAGCTGGGAGGGGTGGGGCTACAATGAGCAGTTCTTC
TRBV27	TRBJ2-7	-	-	CASSLATRQALSYEQYF	TGTGCCAGCAGTTTAGCGACCCGACAGGCCCTCTCCTACGAGCAGTACTTC
TRBV3-1	TRBJ2-4	-	TRBD2	CASSQGLAGADDPKNIQYF	TGTGCCAGCAGCCAGGGACTAGCGGGGGCCGACGATCCCAAAAACATTCAGTACTTC
TRBV5-1	TRBJ2-3	-	-	CASSLLLANTQYF	TGCGCCAGCAGCTTGTTGCTAGCGAATACGCAGTATTTT
TRBV5-1	TRBJ1-1	-	TRBD1	CASSRRTGDTEAFF	TGCGCCAGCAGCAGGAGAACAGGGGACACTGAAGCTTTCTTT
TRBV6-1	TRBJ1-1	-	TRBD1	CASSRNAGQGVNTEAFF	TGTGCCAGCAGCAGGAACGCGGGACAGGGGGTGAACACTGAAGCTTTCTTT
TRBV6-1	TRBJ1-1	-	-	CASSFETNTEAFF	TGTGCCAGCAGTTTTGAGACGAACACTGAAGCTTTCTTT
TRBV20-1	TRBJ2-1	-	TRBD2	CSARDPASGGPSYNEQFF	TGCAGTGCTAGAGATCCGGCTAGCGGGGGGCCCTCCTACAATGAGCAGTTCTTC
TRBV4-2	TRBJ2-3	-	TRBD1	CASSQPTSGQGASTDTQYF	TGTGCCAGCAGCCAACCCACATCGGGACAGGGGGCATCGACAGATACGCAGTATTTT
TRBV7-2	TRBJ1-5	-	-	CASSPRARGVFEPQHF	TGTGCCAGCAGCCCCCGGGCCCGAGGGGTGTTCGAGCCCCAGCATTTT
TRBV30	TRBJ1-2	-	TRBD1	CAWRKGQGLGYTF	TGTGCCTGGAGGAAAGGACAGGGGCTTGGCTACACCTTC
TRBV2	TRBJ2-5	-	TRBD1	CASIISGGEETQYF	TGTGCCAGCATAATATCAGGGGGCGAAGAGACCCAGTACTTC
TRBV19	TRBJ1-5	-	-	CASSRDPGGWGNQPQHF	TGTGCCAGTAGTCGGGACCCCGGAGGATGGGGCAATCAGCCCCAGCATTTT
TRBV11-2	TRBJ2-2	-	-	CASSLVSAGGTGELFF	TGTGCCAGCAGCTTAGTATCCGCAGGGGGGACCGGGGAGCTGTTTTTT
TRBV19	TRBJ1-5	once	TRBD1	CASSLQTGGNQPQHF	TGTGCCAGTAGTCTACAGACAGGGGGAAATCAGCCCCAGCATTTT
TRBV29-1	TRBJ1-2	-	TRBD1	CSVEDPTGDNYGYTF	TGCAGCGTTGAAGATCCGACAGGGGATAACTATGGCTACACCTTC
TRBV9	TRBJ1-1	-	-	CASSVLVGTEAFF	TGTGCCAGCAGCGTTTTGGTGGGCACTGAAGCTTTCTTT
TRBV6-5	TRBJ2-2	once	-	CASSYGQWELFF	TGTGCCAGCAGTTACGGCCAGTGGGAGCTGTTTTTT
TRBV3-1	TRBJ2-7	-	-	CASSPQSSYEQYF	TGTGCCAGCAGCCCGCAAAGTTCGTACGAGCAGTACTTC
TRBV10-3	TRBJ1-1	-	-	CAISAGYPEAFF	TGTGCCATCAGTGCAGGTTACCCTGAAGCTTTCTTT